One and the same sample provided the 5 T cell receptor beta chains below, sequenced in a study of spatial heterogeneity in lung cancer. Whole-study findings and limits: How many expanded intratumoral alpha and beta TCRs were present tracked the tumor mutation count, which was a count of nonsynonymous mutations.

No antigens are known for them. Noted time point: sample taken at primary tumor resection. MiXCR, run by TCRdb on the 5' RACE reads, gives a single entry per CDR3 protein. The sample holds 4,000 or so distinct CDR3 sequences, about 7% seen once. The material sequenced was lung tumor tissue, taken at surgery. Receptors were obtained from a male donor with early-stage non-small cell lung cancer.

Judged by abundance, this clonotype is medium-sized. This beta chain is off target for a library built for alpha chains, so its abundance means little. This sequence joins TRBV7-2 and TRBJ1-1, with D uncertain. There are 12 residues in the CDR3. The V end was cut by 1 base, the J end by 11 bases, with 11 bases between. Looked up from germline, CDR1 is SGHTA and CDR2 is FQGNSA. The CDR3 is CASSLGIGWAFF. CDR3 nucleotide sequence: TGTGCCAGCAGCTTAGGTATAGGCTGGGCTTTCTTT. The entire variable domain, with the rest obtained from reference TRBV7-2 and TRBJ1-1, is as follows: GAGVSQSPSNKVTEKGKDVELRCDPISGHTALYWYRQSLGQGLEFLIYFQGNSAPDKSGLPSDRFSAERTGGSVSTLTIQRTQQEDSAVYLCASSLGIGWAFFGQGTRLTVV.

Relative to its sample, this clonotype is medium-sized (0.01 to 0.1%). This beta chain represents an off-target read in a library built for alpha chains; its size is of limited meaning. The rearrangement joins TRBV11-2 to TRBJ1-1, with a weak D call TRBD1 (6 bases). This CDR3 spans 14 amino acids. Germline loops: CDR1 SGHAT, CDR2 FQNNGV. The V gene lost 1 base and the J gene lost 4 bases, with 10 bases spanning the gap. The CDR3 is CASSLGGAATEAFF. Here the CDR3 DNA reads TGTGCCAGCAGCTTAGGGGGGGCCGCCACTGAAGCTTTCTTT. Supplemented by reference TRBV11-2 and TRBJ1-1, the full variable domain reads EAGVAQSPRYKIIEKRQSVAFWCNPISGHATLYWYQQILGQGPKLLIQFQNNGVVDDSQLPKDRFSAERLKGVDSTLKIQPAKLEDSAVYLCASSLGGAATEAFFGQGTRLTVV.

Ten or more counts support this clonotype. Being off target in a library aimed at alpha chains, this beta chain has a size of little meaning. This chain connects TRBV2 to TRBJ2-2; 8 bases match TRBD1. The CDR3 is made up of 15 amino acids. V dropped 4 bases and J dropped 6; count of bases not matched to a gene: 7. Germline V gives CDR1 SNHLY, CDR2 FYNNEI. CDR3 coding DNA: TGTGCCAGCAGTGGGGGACAGGTGGCTCCCGGGGAGCTGTTTTTT. It is translated as CASSGGQVAPGELFF.

This clonotype is medium-sized within its sample. This beta chain was picked up by a library intended for alpha chains and is off target, so its count carries little meaning. This chain joins TRBV12-3 or TRBV12-4 and TRBJ1-5, with D unresolved. CDR3 length: 13 amino acids. Trimming stripped 6 bases from V and 0 bases from J, with 6 bases between. CDR3 loop: CASSQNSNQPQHF. In nucleotides, the CDR3 is TGTGCCAGCAGCCAGAATAGCAATCAGCCCCAGCATTTT.

By frequency in the sample, this clonotype is medium-sized. This beta chain is a stray sequence in a library constructed for alpha chains; its clone size is not meaningful. This rearrangement joins TRBV5-1 to TRBJ2-3; D is unclear. V lost 4 bases to trimming and J lost 0 bases, with 12 bases between them. The CDR3 consists of 15 residues. The germline V gene has CDR1 SGHRS and CDR2 YFSETQ. CDR3 nucleotides: TGCGCCAGCAGCGATTACGTATCTAGCACAGATACGCAGTATTTT. Its protein is CASSDYVSSTDTQYF.